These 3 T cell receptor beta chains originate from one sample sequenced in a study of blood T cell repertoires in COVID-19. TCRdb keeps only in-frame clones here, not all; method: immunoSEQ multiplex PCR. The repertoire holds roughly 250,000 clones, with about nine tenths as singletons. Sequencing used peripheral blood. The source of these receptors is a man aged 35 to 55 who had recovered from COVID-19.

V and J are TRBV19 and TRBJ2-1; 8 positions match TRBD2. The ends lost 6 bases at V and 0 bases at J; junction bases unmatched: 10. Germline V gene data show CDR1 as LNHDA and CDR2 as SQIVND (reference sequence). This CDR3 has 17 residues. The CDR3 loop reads CASSLHGGTSSYNEQFF. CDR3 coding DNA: TGTGCCAGTAGCCTTCATGGAGGGACTAGCTCCTACAATGAGCAGTTCTTC.

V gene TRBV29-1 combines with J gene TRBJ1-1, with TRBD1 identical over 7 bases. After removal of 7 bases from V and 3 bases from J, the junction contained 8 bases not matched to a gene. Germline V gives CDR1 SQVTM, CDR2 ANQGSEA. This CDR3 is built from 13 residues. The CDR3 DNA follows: TGCAGCGGGCACGACAGGGACGACACTGAAGCTTTCTTT. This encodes CSGHDRDDTEAFF.

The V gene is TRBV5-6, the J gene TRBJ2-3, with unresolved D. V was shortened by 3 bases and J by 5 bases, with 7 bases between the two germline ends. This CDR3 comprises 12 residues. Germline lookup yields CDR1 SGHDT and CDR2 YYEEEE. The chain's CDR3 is CASSSPQDTQYF. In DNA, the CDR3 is TGTGCCAGCAGCTCCCCCCAAGATACGCAGTATTTT.